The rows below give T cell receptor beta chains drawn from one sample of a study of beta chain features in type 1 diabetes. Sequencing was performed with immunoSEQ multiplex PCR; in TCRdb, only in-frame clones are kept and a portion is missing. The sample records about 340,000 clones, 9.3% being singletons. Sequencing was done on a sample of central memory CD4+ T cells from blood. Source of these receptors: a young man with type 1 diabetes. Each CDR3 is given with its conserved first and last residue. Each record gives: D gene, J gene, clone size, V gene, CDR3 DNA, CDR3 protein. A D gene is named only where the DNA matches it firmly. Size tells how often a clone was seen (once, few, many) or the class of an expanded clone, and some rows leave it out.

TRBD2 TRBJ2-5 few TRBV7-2 TGTGCCAGCAGCTTATCATCGGGACTAGATATAAGTAAGACCCAGTACTTC CASSLSSGLDISKTQYF
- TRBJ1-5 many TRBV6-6 TGTGCCAGCGTAAGGGGAGCCAATCAGCCCCAGCATTTT CASVRGANQPQHF
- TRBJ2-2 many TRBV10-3 TGTGCCATCAGTGAGGCCCCAGAGCCCGGGGAGCTGTTTTTT CAISEAPEPGELFF
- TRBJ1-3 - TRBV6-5 TGTGCCAGCGGGAGCTCTGGAAACACCATATATTTT CASGSSGNTIYF
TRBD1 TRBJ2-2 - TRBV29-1 TGCAGCGCCTCGTATTTGACAGGGATAACCGGGGAGCTGTTTTTT CSASYLTGITGELFF
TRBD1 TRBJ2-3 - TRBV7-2 TGTGCCAGCAGCTTAGGACAGGGGACAGATACGCAGTATTTT CASSLGQGTDTQYF
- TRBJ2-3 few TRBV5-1 TGCGCCAGCAGCCCCCCTTTTGGGGGCACAGATACGCAGTATTTT CASSPPFGGTDTQYF
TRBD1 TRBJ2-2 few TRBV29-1 TGCAGCGTTAAACGACAGGGGGCCGGGGAGCTGTTTTTT CSVKRQGAGELFF
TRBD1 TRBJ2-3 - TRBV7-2 TGTGCCAGCAGCTTCGACAGGGGGCAGGCAGATACGCAGTATTTT CASSFDRGQADTQYF
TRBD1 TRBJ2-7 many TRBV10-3 TGTGCCATCAGTGAGCGGGACAGGGGTATCTACGAGCAGTACTTC CAISERDRGIYEQYF
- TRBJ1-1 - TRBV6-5 TGTGCCAGCCGGTTGTTTGGGTTCATGAACACTGAAGCTTTCTTT CASRLFGFMNTEAFF
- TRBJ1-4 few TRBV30 TGTGCCTGGACTCCGACACAGGGTGAAAAACTGTTTTTT CAWTPTQGEKLFF
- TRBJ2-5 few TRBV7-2 TGTGCCAGCAGCTTAGATCAGGGGCTGGAGACCCAGTACTTC CASSLDQGLETQYF
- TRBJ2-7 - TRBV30 TGTGCCTGGAGTGATGGTAGTTCCTACTGGCAGTACTTC CAWSDGSSYWQYF
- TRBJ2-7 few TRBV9 TGTGCCAGCAGCGCGAGCTCCTACGAGCAGTACTTC CASSASSYEQYF
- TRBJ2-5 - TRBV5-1 TGCGCCAGCAGCTTGGACGGTGGGGGCGAAGAGACCCAGTACTTC CASSLDGGGEETQYF
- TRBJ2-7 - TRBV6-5 TGTGCCAGCAGTCCCGTCGGGGGACAGTTCTACGAGCAGTACTTC CASSPVGGQFYEQYF
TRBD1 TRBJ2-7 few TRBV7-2 TGTGCCAGCAGCTCAGGGGGAACCTACGAGCAGTACTTC CASSSGGTYEQYF
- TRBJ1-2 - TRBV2 TGTGCCAGCAGTGTGAGGCGGCTGACCTTC CASSVRRLTF
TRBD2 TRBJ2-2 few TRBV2 TGTGCCAGCCGTCCGGGACTAGGGGACACCGGGGAGCTGTTTTTT CASRPGLGDTGELFF
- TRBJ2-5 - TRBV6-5 TGTGCCAGCAGTTACTCGGGGGAGACCCAGTACTTC CASSYSGETQYF
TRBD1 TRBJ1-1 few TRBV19 TGTGCCAGTAGTCGCGGGGACAGAGCTTTCTTT CASSRGDRAFF
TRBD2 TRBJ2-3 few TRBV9 TGTGCCAGCAGCGTAAAAACTAGCGGGGGAGATACGCAGTATTTT CASSVKTSGGDTQYF
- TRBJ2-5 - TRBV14 TGTGCCAGCAGCCAAGATCTTGGTGACTTTTGGGAGACCCAGTACTTC CASSQDLGDFWETQYF
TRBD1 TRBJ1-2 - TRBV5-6 TGTGCCAGCAGCTTGCCGACAGGGGGCGTGGATGGCTACACCTTC CASSLPTGGVDGYTF
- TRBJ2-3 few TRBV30 TGTGCCTGGAGCGCGGCGACGGGCACAGATACGCAGTATTTT CAWSAATGTDTQYF
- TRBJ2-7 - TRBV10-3 TGTGCCATCAAGGACGGGCAGGGAGGTGGGTACGAGCAGTACTTC CAIKDGQGGGYEQYF
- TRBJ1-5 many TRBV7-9 TGTGCCAGCAGCGCTTCTAATCAGCCCCAGCATTTT CASSASNQPQHF
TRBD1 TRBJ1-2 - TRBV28 TGTGCCAGCAGTCCTCGAATGACAGGGGCTGCTGGCTACACCTTC CASSPRMTGAAGYTF
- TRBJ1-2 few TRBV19 TGTGCCAGTAGTTTCTGGTCGGACGGTGGCTACACCTTC CASSFWSDGGYTF
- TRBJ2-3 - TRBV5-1 TGCGCCAGCAGCCCACCGGGTCTCCGGGATACGCAGTATTTT CASSPPGLRDTQYF
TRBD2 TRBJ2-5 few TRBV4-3 TGCGCCAGCAGCCAAGGGACGGGGGGGCTAGGAGAGACCCAGTACTTC CASSQGTGGLGETQYF
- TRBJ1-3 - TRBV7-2 TGTGCCAGCAGCGTGGGTTTTTCTGGAAACACCATATATTTT CASSVGFSGNTIYF
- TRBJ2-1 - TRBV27 TGTGCCAGCAGTCCGGGACGGATAACGGTGAGCTCCTACAATGAGCAGTTCTTC CASSPGRITVSSYNEQFF
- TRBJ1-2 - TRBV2 TGTGCCAGCAGACTCGACAGGAACTATGGCTACACCTTC CASRLDRNYGYTF
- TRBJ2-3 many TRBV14 TGTGCCAGCAGCCTTCGGGCGCGTAGCACAGATACGCAGTATTTT CASSLRARSTDTQYF
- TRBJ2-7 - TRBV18 TGTGCCAGCTCACCTTCGCTCGGGGCCTACGAGCAGTACTTC CASSPSLGAYEQYF
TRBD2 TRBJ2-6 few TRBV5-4 TGTGCCAGCAGCTTGTGGCAGCGGGGGGCTTTGACGGCCAACGTCCTGACTTTC CASSLWQRGALTANVLTF
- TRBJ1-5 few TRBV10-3 TGTGCCAGCAGCCAAACTCAACCCATATCCAATCAGCCCCAGCATTTT CASSQTQPISNQPQHF
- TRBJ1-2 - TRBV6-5 TGTGCCAGCAGCGACAGGCCCCAGGATGGCTACACCTTC CASSDRPQDGYTF
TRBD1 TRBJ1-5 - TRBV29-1 TGCAGCGTTGTGTTCGGGACAGGGGGCAGTCAGCCCCAGCATTTT CSVVFGTGGSQPQHF
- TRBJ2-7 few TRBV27 TGTGCCAGCAGTAAGGTCGTCGGCAGGGGATACGAGCAGTACTTC CASSKVVGRGYEQYF
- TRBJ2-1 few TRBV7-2 TGTGCCAGCAGCTTACTGGGGGGTTTACCCAACAATGAGCAGTTCTTC CASSLLGGLPNNEQFF